This entry is about one T cell receptor beta chain. The antigen remains undetermined. The entry originates in a study of blood T cells in healthy people across ages. Study results and caveats: A roughly linear age-dependent decrease characterized TCR beta diversity per million T cells. More naive CD4+ cells and higher diversity were found in long-lived than in aged donors.

The V and J ends lost 3 bases and 8 bases, in that order; junction bases with no gene match: 16. This CDR3 is built from 16 residues. The V gene's germline CDR1 is DFQATT and CDR2 SNEGSKA (reference sequence). PCR was performed a second time for about 7 to 12 cycles using a sample-barcoded 5' primer and a J-beta primer mix. Samples each returned at least 3 million CDR3-containing paired-end reads. TCRdb ran MiXCR on the 5' RACE reads and lists one entry per CDR3 protein. The data contain 1.5 million to 2 million distinct CDR3 sequences, about 39% of them singletons. In each sample, at least 7 million PBMCs were isolated.

The V call is TRBV20-1, the J call TRBJ2-1, with 7 bases fitting TRBD2. Sequencing used blood. This clonotype was sampled from a human donor in good health. DNA for the CDR3: TGCAGTGCTAGTGTTCCAGGCGGGGGAACGGTCTATGAGCAGTTCTTC. Its protein is CSASVPGGGTVYEQFF.